The clone carrying this T cell receptor (beta chain) was seen only once. The V gene lost 6 bases and the J gene lost 1 base, with 6 bases spanning the gap. This CDR3 has 12 amino acids. Per germline, CDR1 MNHEY and CDR2 SVGAGI. These data are taken from a study of technical replicates of blood from four donors. Assay used: immunoSEQ multiplex PCR; TCRdb lists only in-frame clones, some missing. The table has 55,000 to 75,000 clones, 80% to 95% seen once. The receptor comes from a human donor in good health. Sequenced material: T cells isolated from PBMCs. The V gene is TRBV6-5, the J gene TRBJ1-1; no clear D. CDR3 loop: CASRGPNTEAFF. CDR3 nucleotides: TGTGCCAGCAGGGGCCCGAACACTGAAGCTTTCTTT.